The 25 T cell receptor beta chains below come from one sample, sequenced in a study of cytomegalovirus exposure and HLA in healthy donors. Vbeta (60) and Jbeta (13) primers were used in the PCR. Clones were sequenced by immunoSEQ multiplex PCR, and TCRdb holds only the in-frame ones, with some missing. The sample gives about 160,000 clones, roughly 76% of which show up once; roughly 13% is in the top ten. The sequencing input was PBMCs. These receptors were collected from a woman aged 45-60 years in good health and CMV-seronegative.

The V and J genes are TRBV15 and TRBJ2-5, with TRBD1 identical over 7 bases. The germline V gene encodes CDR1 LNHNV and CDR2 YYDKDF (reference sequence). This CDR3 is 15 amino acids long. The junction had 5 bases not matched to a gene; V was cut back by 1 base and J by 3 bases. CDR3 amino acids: CATSRVTGNKETQYF. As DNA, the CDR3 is TGTGCCACCAGCAGAGTGACAGGGAACAAAGAGACCCAGTACTTC.

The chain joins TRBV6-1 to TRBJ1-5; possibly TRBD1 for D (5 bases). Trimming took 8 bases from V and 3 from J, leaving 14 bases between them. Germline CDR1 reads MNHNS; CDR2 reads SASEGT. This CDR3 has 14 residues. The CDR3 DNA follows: TGTGCCAGCCACCGTCGGGGGGACAATCAGCCCCAGCATTTT. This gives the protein CASHRRGDNQPQHF.

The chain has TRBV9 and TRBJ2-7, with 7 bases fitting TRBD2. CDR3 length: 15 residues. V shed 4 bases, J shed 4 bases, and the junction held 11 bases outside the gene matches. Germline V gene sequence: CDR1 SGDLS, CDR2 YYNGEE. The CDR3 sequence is CASSRGSSGFYEQYF. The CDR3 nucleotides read TGTGCCAGCAGCAGAGGTTCTAGCGGATTTTACGAGCAGTACTTC.

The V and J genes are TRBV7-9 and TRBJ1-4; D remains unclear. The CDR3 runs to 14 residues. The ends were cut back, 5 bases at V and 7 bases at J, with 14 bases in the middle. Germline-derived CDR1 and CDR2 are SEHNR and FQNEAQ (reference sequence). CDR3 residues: CASSPRVGSEKLFF. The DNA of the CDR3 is TGTGCCAGCAGCCCCCGGGTAGGGAGTGAAAAACTGTTTTTT.

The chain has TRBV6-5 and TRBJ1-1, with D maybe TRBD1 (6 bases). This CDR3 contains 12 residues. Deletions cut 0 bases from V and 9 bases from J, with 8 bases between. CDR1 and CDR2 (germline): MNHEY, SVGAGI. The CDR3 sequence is CASSYSGQQAFF. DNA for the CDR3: TGTGCCAGCAGTTACTCCGGACAGCAAGCTTTCTTT.

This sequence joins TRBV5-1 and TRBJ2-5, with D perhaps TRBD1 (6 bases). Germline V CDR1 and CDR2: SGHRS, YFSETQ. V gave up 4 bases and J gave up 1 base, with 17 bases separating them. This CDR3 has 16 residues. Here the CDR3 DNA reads TGCGCCAGCAGCAGAGCGCCGGGACAAACCCAAGAGACCCAGTACTTC. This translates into CASSRAPGQTQETQYF. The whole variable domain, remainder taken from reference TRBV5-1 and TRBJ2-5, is KAGVTQTPRYLIKTRGQQVTLSCSPISGHRSVSWYQQTPGQGLQFLFEYFSETQRNKGNFPGRFSGRQFSNSRSEMNVSTLELGDSALYLCASSRAPGQTQETQYFGPGTRLLVL.

The CDR3 sequence: CASSFRSNQETQYF. The CDR3 nucleotides read TGTGCCAGCAGTTTTCGGTCTAACCAAGAGACCCAGTACTTC. The rearrangement links TRBV27 to TRBJ2-5; unclear D gene. Germline assignment: CDR1 MNHEY and CDR2 SMNVEV (reference sequence). CDR3 size: 14 residues. V lost 3 bases to trimming and J lost 0 bases, with 8 bases between them.

CDR3 amino acids: CASSLSAGSEAFF. The CDR3 DNA is TGTGCCAGCAGTTTGAGTGCGGGTTCTGAAGCTTTCTTT. The V and J genes are TRBV27 and TRBJ1-1; D not resolved. V was cut by 3 bases and J by 6 bases, with 11 bases left in between. Germline CDR1 reads MNHEY; CDR2 reads SMNVEV (reference sequence). The CDR3 is 13 residues long.

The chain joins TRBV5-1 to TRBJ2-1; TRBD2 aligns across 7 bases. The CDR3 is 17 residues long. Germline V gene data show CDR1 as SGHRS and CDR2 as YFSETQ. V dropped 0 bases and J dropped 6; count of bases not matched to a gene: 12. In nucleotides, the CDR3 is TGCGCCAGCAGCTTGGGGGGGAGGGGACTTGAGGTCAATGAGCAGTTCTTC. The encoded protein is CASSLGGRGLEVNEQFF.

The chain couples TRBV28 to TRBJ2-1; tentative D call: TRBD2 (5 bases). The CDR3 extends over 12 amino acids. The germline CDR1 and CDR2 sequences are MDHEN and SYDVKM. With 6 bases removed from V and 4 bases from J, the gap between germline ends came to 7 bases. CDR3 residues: CASSPGYNEQFF. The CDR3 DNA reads TGTGCCAGCAGCCCGGGGTACAATGAGCAGTTCTTC.

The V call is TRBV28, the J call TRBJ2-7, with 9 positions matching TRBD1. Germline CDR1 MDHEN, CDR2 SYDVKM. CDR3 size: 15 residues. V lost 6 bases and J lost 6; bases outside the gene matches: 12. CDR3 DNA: TGTGCCAGCAGCCCCGGGGGACAGGGAACGGGCGAGCAGTACTTC. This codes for CASSPGGQGTGEQYF.

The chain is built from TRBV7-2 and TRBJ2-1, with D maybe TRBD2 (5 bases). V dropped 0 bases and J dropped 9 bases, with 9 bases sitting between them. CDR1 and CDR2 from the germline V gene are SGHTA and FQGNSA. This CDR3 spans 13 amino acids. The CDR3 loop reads CASSLAHRGEQFF. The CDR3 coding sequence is TGTGCCAGCAGCTTAGCGCATCGGGGTGAGCAGTTCTTC. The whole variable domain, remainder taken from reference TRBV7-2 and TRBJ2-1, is GAGVSQSPSNKVTEKGKDVELRCDPISGHTALYWYRQSLGQGLEFLIYFQGNSAPDKSGLPSDRFSAERTGGSVSTLTIQRTQQEDSAVYLCASSLAHRGEQFFGPGTRLTVL.

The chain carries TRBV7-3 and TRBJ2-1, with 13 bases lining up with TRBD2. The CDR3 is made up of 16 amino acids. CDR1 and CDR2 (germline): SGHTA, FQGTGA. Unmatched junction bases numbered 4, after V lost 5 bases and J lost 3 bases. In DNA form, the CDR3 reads TGTGCCAGCAGCCCTTGGACTAGCGGGGGCTACAATGAGCAGTTCTTC. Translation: CASSPWTSGGYNEQFF. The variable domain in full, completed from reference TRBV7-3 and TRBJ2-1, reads GAGVSQTPSNKVTEKGKYVELRCDPISGHTALYWYRQSLGQGPEFLIYFQGTGAADDSGLPNDRFFAVRPEGSVSTLKIQRTERGDSAVYLCASSPWTSGGYNEQFFGPGTRLTVL.

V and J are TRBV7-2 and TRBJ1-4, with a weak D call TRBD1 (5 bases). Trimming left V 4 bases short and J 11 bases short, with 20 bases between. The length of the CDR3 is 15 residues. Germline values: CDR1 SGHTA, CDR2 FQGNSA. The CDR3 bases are TGTGCCAGCAGCTCATGGACAAGGGGTTCAGAGAAACTGTTTTTT. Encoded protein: CASSSWTRGSEKLFF.

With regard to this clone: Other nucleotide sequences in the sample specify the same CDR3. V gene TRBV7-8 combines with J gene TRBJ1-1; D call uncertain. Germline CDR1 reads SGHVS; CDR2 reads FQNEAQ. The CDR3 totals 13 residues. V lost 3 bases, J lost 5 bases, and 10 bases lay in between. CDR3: CASSFGEGTEAFF. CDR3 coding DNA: TGTGCCAGCAGCTTCGGGGAGGGAACTGAAGCTTTCTTT.

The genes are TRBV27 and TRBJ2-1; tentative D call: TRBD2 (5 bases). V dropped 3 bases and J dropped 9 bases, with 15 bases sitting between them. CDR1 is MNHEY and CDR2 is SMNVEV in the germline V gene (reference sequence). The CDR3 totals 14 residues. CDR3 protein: CASSFLGNRGEQFF. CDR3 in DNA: TGTGCCAGCAGTTTTTTGGGTAATCGGGGTGAGCAGTTCTTC.

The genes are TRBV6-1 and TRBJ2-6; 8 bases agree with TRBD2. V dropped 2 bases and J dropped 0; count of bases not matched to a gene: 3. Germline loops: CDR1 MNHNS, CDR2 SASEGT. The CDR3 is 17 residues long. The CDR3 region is CASSERAGVSGANVLTF. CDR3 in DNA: TGTGCCAGCAGTGAACGAGCGGGAGTCTCTGGGGCCAACGTCCTGACTTTC.

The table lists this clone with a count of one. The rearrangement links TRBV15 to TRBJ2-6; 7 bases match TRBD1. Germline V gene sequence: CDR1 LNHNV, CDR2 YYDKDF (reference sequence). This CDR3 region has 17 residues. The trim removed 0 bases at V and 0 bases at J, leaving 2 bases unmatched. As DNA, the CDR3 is TGTGCCACCAGCAGAGATGCAGGGGGCTCTGGGGCCAACGTCCTGACTTTC. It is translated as CATSRDAGGSGANVLTF.

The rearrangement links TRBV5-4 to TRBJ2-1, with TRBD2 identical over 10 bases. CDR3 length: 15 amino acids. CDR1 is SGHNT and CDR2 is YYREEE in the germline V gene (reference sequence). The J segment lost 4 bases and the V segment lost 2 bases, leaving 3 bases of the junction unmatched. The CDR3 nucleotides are TGTGCCAGCAGCTTAAAGCGGGAGGGATACAATGAGCAGTTCTTC. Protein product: CASSLKREGYNEQFF.

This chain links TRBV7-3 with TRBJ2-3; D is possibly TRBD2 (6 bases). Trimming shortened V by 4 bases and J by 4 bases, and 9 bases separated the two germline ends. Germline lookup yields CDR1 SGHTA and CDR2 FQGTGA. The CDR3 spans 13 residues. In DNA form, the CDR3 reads TGTGCCAGCAGCTCCGGGACTCCAGATACGCAGTATTTT. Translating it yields CASSSGTPDTQYF. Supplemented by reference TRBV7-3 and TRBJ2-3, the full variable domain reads GAGVSQTPSNKVTEKGKYVELRCDPISGHTALYWYRQSLGQGPEFLIYFQGTGAADDSGLPNDRFFAVRPEGSVSTLKIQRTERGDSAVYLCASSSGTPDTQYFGPGTRLTVL.

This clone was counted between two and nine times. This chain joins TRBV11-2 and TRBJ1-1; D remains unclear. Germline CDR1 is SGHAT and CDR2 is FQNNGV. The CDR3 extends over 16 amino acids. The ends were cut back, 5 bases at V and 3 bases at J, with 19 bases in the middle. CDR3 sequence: CASSPRGVEVYTEAFF. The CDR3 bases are TGTGCCAGCAGCCCCCGCGGGGTGGAGGTTTACACTGAAGCTTTCTTT.

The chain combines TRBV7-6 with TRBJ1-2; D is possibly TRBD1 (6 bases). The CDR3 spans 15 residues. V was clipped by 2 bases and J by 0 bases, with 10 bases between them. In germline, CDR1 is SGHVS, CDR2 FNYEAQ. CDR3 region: CASSLRDTANYGYTF. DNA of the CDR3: TGTGCCAGCAGCTTAAGGGACACCGCTAACTATGGCTACACCTTC.

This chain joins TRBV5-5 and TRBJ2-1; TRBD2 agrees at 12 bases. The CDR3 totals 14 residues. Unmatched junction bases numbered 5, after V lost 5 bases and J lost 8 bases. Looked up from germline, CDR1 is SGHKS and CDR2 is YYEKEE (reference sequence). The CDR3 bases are TGTGCCAGCAGACTGACTAGCGGGAGCGATGAGCAGTTCTTC. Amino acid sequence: CASRLTSGSDEQFF.

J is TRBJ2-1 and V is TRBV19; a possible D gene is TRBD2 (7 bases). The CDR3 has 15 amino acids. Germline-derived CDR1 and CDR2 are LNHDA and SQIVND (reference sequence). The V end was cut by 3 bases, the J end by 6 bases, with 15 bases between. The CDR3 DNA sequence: TGTGCCAGTAGTATGTTGGCGGGGGCCCTCAATGAGCAGTTCTTC. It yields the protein CASSMLAGALNEQFF.

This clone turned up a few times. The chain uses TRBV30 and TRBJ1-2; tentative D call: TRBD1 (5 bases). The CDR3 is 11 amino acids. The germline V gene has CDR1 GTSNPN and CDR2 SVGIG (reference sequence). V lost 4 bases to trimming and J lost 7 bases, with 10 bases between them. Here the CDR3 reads CAWTDSVGYTF. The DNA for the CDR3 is TGTGCCTGGACTGACAGTGTTGGCTACACCTTC.